The T cell receptor beta chain under discussion was sequenced for a study of blood T cells in healthy people across ages. CDR1 and CDR2 (germline): LGHNA, YSLEER. V shed 1 base and J shed 4 bases, with 26 bases lying between them. The CDR3 extends over 20 amino acids. Next came a second PCR, run for roughly 6 to 11 cycles, which used a sample-barcoded 5' primer along with a J-beta primer mix. One entry per CDR3 protein results from TCRdb running MiXCR on the 5' RACE reads. The table shows about a million distinct CDR3 sequences, with around two fifths occurring only once. The sequenced sample consisted of blood. This sequence originates from a man younger than 35 in good health. The V gene is TRBV4-3, the J gene TRBJ2-1; tentatively, D is TRBD1 (5 bases). CDR3 in amino acids: CASSQAAGPLTDRKYNEQFF. As DNA, the CDR3 is TGCGCCAGCAGCCAAGCTGCCGGGCCTTTGACCGACAGAAAATACAATGAGCAGTTCTTC.